Shown below are 16 T cell receptor beta chains from a single sample sequenced in a study of identical twins. TCRdb used MiXCR to reprocess the 5' RACE reads, holding one entry per CDR3 protein. Of under 1 million distinct CDR3 sequences detected, 9% to 15% appear once; the ten largest clones hold about 1.5%. These data were also filed under a second study, of yellow fever vaccine responses in identical twins.

Input material: PBMCs. Source of these receptors: a woman aged 18-30 years in good health.

This clonotype was seen repeatedly, ten times or more. V and J are TRBV7-6 and TRBJ2-3; 7 nucleotides line up with TRBD2. After removal of 2 bases from V and 1 base from J, the junction contained 3 bases not matched to a gene. This CDR3 comprises 15 residues. In germline, CDR1 is SGHVS, CDR2 FNYEAQ. Here the CDR3 reads CASSLYAGGTDTQYF. Here the CDR3 DNA reads TGTGCCAGCAGCTTATACGCGGGGGGCACAGATACGCAGTATTTT.

This clonotype came up a few times. The chain combines TRBV4-1 with TRBJ2-3; 9 bases agree with TRBD2. Losses at the gene ends were 1 base for V and 4 bases for J; bases not matched to a gene: 9. The CDR3 runs to 17 residues. The germline CDR1 and CDR2 sequences are MGHRA and YSYEKL. This CDR3 reads CASSQGGSGSIPDTQYF. CDR3 bases: TGCGCCAGCAGCCAAGGGGGTAGCGGGAGCATCCCAGATACGCAGTATTTT.

This clonotype was seen only a few times. The rearrangement uses TRBV28 and TRBJ1-2; TRBD1 aligns across 9 bases. The germline V gene has CDR1 MDHEN and CDR2 SYDVKM. The CDR3 has 14 residues. V shed 3 bases, J shed 8 bases, and the junction held 7 bases outside the gene matches. This chain's CDR3 is CASSFLGTGRGYTF. CDR3 DNA sequence: TGTGCCAGCAGTTTCCTCGGGACAGGGCGAGGCTACACCTTC.

This clonotype showed up just a few times. V and J are TRBV11-2 and TRBJ1-1, with D hard to call. Germline-derived CDR1 and CDR2 are SGHAT and FQNNGV. V was shortened by 3 bases and J by 4 bases, with 9 bases between the two germline ends. This CDR3 has 13 residues. The CDR3 DNA sequence: TGTGCCAGCAGCTTCGGTGATAGCACTGAAGCTTTCTTT. It specifies CASSFGDSTEAFF.

This clonotype was seen a handful of times. The rearrangement uses TRBV2 and TRBJ2-3, with 9 bases lining up with TRBD1. Germline V lookup: CDR1 SNHLY, CDR2 FYNNEI. The CDR3 is 15 residues long. J was trimmed by 2 bases and V by 8 bases; bases with no gene match: 8. The DNA for the CDR3 is TGTGCCAGCCCCCCCGGGACAGGGTCCACAGATACGCAGTATTTT. Its protein product is CASPPGTGSTDTQYF.

This clonotype turned up a few times. This sequence joins TRBV28 and TRBJ2-1; D possibly corresponds to TRBD2 (5 bases). In germline, CDR1 is MDHEN, CDR2 SYDVKM. Between the trimmed V and J ends, which lost 5 bases and 4 bases, there was a span of 15 bases. The CDR3 has 15 amino acids. The CDR3 nucleotides read TGTGCCAGCAGTATCCACCGGACGGGGTACAATGAGCAGTTCTTC. Its protein is CASSIHRTGYNEQFF.

The CDR3: CASSRTTSGSTDTQYF. CDR3 bases: TGTGCCAGCAGTCGAACGACTAGCGGTAGCACAGATACGCAGTATTTT. The rearrangement uses TRBV6-1 and TRBJ2-3, with 9 positions matching TRBD2. CDR3 length equals 16 residues. Germline V gives CDR1 MNHNS, CDR2 SASEGT. J gave up 0 bases and V 5 bases, and 6 bases lay outside the gene matches.

The chain couples TRBV11-3 to TRBJ2-1; D gene ambiguous. V was clipped by 6 bases and J by 5 bases, with 11 bases between them. The CDR3 loop spans 13 amino acids. Germline V lookup: CDR1 SGHNT, CDR2 YENEEA. The CDR3 loop reads CASSYTADNEQFF. CDR3 nucleotide sequence: TGTGCCAGCAGTTATACGGCCGACAATGAGCAGTTCTTC.

This clonotype was detected a few times. The rearrangement links TRBV7-6 to TRBJ2-3, with 9 bases matching TRBD2. CDR1 SGHVS and CDR2 FNYEAQ come from the germline V gene. CDR3 size: 15 residues. J was trimmed by 4 bases and V by 5 bases; bases with no gene match: 7. This chain's CDR3 is CASSGREGVPDTQYF. The DNA of the CDR3 is TGTGCCAGCAGCGGGCGGGAGGGCGTCCCAGATACGCAGTATTTT.

This clonotype has at least ten counts. J is TRBJ1-4 and V is TRBV4-1; D is unclear. Deletions cut 3 bases from V and 6 bases from J, with 17 bases between. CDR3 length equals 16 residues. Germline lookup yields CDR1 MGHRA and CDR2 YSYEKL. The CDR3 loop is CASSQGTVKLYEKLFF. CDR3 DNA sequence: TGCGCCAGCAGCCAGGGAACAGTGAAACTCTATGAAAAACTGTTTTTT.

This clonotype was detected only once. The chain recombines TRBV3-1 with TRBJ2-7; D is perhaps TRBD2 (6 bases). Trimming removed 1 base at V and 6 bases at J, with 10 bases between. CDR3 length: 13 amino acids. The germline V gene encodes CDR1 LGHDT and CDR2 YNNKEL (reference sequence). The CDR3 DNA reads TGTGCCAGCAGCCAAGCGGGGGTGCCCGAGCAGTACGTC. Translated, it gives CASSQAGVPEQYV.

This clonotype was counted only a few times. The V gene is TRBV18, the J gene TRBJ1-2; no clear D gene. V lost 6 bases to trimming and J lost 3 bases, with 5 bases between them. In germline, CDR1 is KGHSH, CDR2 LQKENI. This CDR3 is built from 11 residues. The CDR3 reads CASSADYGYTF. CDR3 sequence (DNA): TGTGCCAGCTCGGCTGACTATGGCTACACCTTC.

V usage is TRBV24-1 and J usage is TRBJ1-2, with D perhaps TRBD1 (5 bases). The germline CDR1 and CDR2 sequences are KGHDR and SFDVKD. V lost 2 bases, J lost 4 bases, and 13 bases lay in between. This CDR3 has 15 residues. The CDR3 sequence is CATSDSLTGPYGYTF. Written as DNA, the CDR3 is TGTGCCACCAGTGATTCCCTAACAGGACCCTATGGCTACACCTTC.

The chain joins TRBV20-1 to TRBJ1-5, with TRBD1 matching over 8 bases. The CDR3 has 14 amino acids. J gave up 2 bases and V 5 bases, and 5 bases lay outside the gene matches. Germline CDR1 reads DFQATT; CDR2 reads SNEGSKA (reference sequence). The CDR3 sequence: CSASPGQGNQPQHF. In DNA, the CDR3 is TGCAGTGCTTCTCCGGGACAGGGCAATCAGCCCCAGCATTTT.

This clonotype occurred a few times. The V and J genes are TRBV2 and TRBJ2-7; 7 bases are shared with TRBD1. With V trimmed by 10 bases and J by 0 bases, 6 bases remained unmatched. Germline values: CDR1 SNHLY, CDR2 FYNNEI. The CDR3 is 13 residues long. The CDR3 DNA is TGTGCCATCCAGACAGGGATCTCCTACGAGCAGTACTTC. Translated, it gives CAIQTGISYEQYF.

This clonotype was observed a few times. V and J are TRBV12-5 and TRBJ2-1, with unresolved D. The germline V and J ends were trimmed by 1 base and 6 bases, with 7 bases remaining between them. Germline loops: CDR1 LGHNT, CDR2 FRNRAP. The CDR3 sequence is 13 residues long. This CDR3 reads CASGLATPNEQFF. CDR3 bases: TGTGCTAGTGGTTTGGCCACCCCCAATGAGCAGTTCTTC.